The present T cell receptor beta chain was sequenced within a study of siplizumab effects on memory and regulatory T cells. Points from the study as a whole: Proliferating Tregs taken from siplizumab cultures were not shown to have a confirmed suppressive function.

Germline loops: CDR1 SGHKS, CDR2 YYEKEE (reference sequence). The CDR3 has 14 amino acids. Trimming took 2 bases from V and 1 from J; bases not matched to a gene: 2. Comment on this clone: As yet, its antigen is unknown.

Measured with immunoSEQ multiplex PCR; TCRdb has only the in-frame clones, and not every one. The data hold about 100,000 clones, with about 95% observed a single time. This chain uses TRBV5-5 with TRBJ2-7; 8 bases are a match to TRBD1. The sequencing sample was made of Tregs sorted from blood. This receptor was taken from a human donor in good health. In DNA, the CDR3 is TGTGCCAGCAGCTTACAGGGGGATTCCTACGAGCAGTACTTC. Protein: CASSLQGDSYEQYF. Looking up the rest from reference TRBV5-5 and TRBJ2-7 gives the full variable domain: DAGVTQSPTHLIKTRGQQVTLRCSPISGHKSVSWYQQVLGQGPQFIFQYYEKEERGRGNFPDRFSARQFPNYSSELNVNALLLGDSALYLCASSLQGDSYEQYFGPGTRLTVT.